A single sample gave rise to the 24 T cell receptor beta chains below, sequenced in a study of CD8 T cells in Susac syndrome. The RNA, about 0.45 to 1 ug, was put through reverse transcription using random hexamers. TCRdb fed the immunoSEQ multiplex PCR reads into MiXCR, producing one record per CDR3 protein. The sample includes roughly 200,000 distinct CDR3 sequences, 85% to 95% of them seen just once. The sample was CD4+ T cells from PBMCs. Receptors originate from a human donor in good health.

The genes are TRBV3-1 and TRBJ2-1; TRBD2 matches at 11 bases. CDR1 and CDR2 (germline): LGHDT, YNNKEL (reference sequence). The trim removed 4 bases at V and 9 bases at J, leaving 5 bases unmatched. The CDR3 covers 14 residues. The DNA for the CDR3 is TGTGCCAGCAGCCTACTAGCGGGAGTTAGTGAGCAGTTCTTC. It specifies CASSLLAGVSEQFF.

V and J are TRBV3-1 and TRBJ2-3, with TRBD2 identical over 8 bases. Per germline, CDR1 LGHDT and CDR2 YNNKEL (reference sequence). V lost 3 bases to trimming and J lost 9 bases; unmatched junction nucleotides: 5. This CDR3 is built from 13 residues. The CDR3 bases are TGTGCCAGCAGCCACCCGGGACTAGGGACGCAGTATTTT. This encodes CASSHPGLGTQYF.

The gene calls are TRBV29-1 and TRBJ2-1; 7 bases align to TRBD2. The CDR3 contains 15 residues. Trimming cost V 3 bases and J 9 bases; bases outside gene matches: 14. Germline V CDR1 and CDR2: SQVTM, ANQGSEA. This CDR3 is CSVDAGGRRTGEQFF. The DNA for the CDR3 is TGCAGCGTTGACGCTGGCGGGAGAAGAACGGGTGAGCAGTTCTTC.

The CDR3 reads CSVGLTGTGNTIYF. As DNA, the CDR3 is TGCAGCGTTGGGTTGACGGGCACTGGAAACACCATATATTTT. The V and J genes are TRBV29-1 and TRBJ1-3; D is unclear. Deletions cut 4 bases from V and 2 bases from J, with 12 bases between. The germline V gene has CDR1 SQVTM and CDR2 ANQGSEA. The length of the CDR3 is 14 residues.

The chain has TRBV29-1 and TRBJ2-3, with D perhaps TRBD1 (5 bases). The germline gives CDR1 SQVTM, CDR2 ANQGSEA. Trimming pared 7 bases from V and 4 bases from J, leaving 12 bases between. This CDR3 contains 12 residues. For the CDR3, the DNA is TGCAGCGCCCAAGGGGATTCAGATACGCAGTATTTT. Its translation is CSAQGDSDTQYF.

This chain uses TRBV15 with TRBJ2-5, with 7 positions matching TRBD2. CDR3 length: 15 residues. CDR1 is LNHNV and CDR2 is YYDKDF in the germline V gene (reference sequence). V was clipped by 1 base and J by 1 base; unmatched bases: 3. This CDR3 is CATSRGWGGQETQYF. The DNA of the CDR3 is TGTGCCACCAGCAGAGGGTGGGGGGGCCAAGAGACCCAGTACTTC.

The V gene is TRBV4-3, the J gene TRBJ2-3; a possible D gene is TRBD2 (5 bases). With 8 bases removed from V and 6 bases from J, the gap between germline ends came to 18 bases. Germline lookup yields CDR1 LGHNA and CDR2 YSLEER. The length of the CDR3 is 14 residues. The CDR3: CASASGRREDTQYF. Here the CDR3 DNA reads TGCGCCAGCGCCAGCGGTCGCCGCGAGGATACGCAGTATTTT.

V and J are TRBV3-1 and TRBJ1-5; 8 positions match TRBD1. Per germline, CDR1 LGHDT and CDR2 YNNKEL (reference sequence). CDR3 length equals 14 residues. The V gene end was trimmed by 8 bases and the J gene end by 1 base; junction bases not matched to a gene: 4. The CDR3 DNA sequence: TGTGCCAGCGCAGGGGGCTTGAGCAATCAGCCCCAGCATTTT. The encoded protein is CASAGGLSNQPQHF.

The rearrangement uses TRBV21-1 and TRBJ2-5; the D call of TRBD2 is as the table states it, not checked on the DNA. TRBV21-1 is labeled a pseudogene. The CDR3 sequence is 16 residues long. The CDR3 region has the DNA TGTGCCAGCAGCCAACTCACTAGCGGGAGTCAAGAGACCCAGTACTTC. Its protein is CASSQLTSGSQETQYF.

The chain carries TRBV7-9 and TRBJ1-1; D not certain. With 5 bases removed from V and 4 bases from J, the gap between germline ends came to 8 bases. The CDR3 totals 12 residues. The germline V gene encodes CDR1 SEHNR and CDR2 FQNEAQ (reference sequence). In DNA form, the CDR3 reads TGTGCCAGCAGCCCCTTCCGCACTGAAGCTTTCTTT. It translates to CASSPFRTEAFF.

This chain connects TRBV4-3 to TRBJ2-7; D possibly corresponds to TRBD1 (6 bases). CDR1 and CDR2 (germline): LGHNA, YSLEER. The CDR3 has 14 amino acids. V dropped 0 bases and J dropped 8 bases, with 14 bases sitting between them. This CDR3 reads CASSQDTGRNQQYF. CDR3 DNA: TGCGCCAGCAGCCAAGATACAGGGCGGAATCAGCAGTACTTC.

The V gene is TRBV12-3 or TRBV12-4, the J gene TRBJ2-1, with 7 bases aligning to TRBD1. The CDR3 contains 13 residues. J lost 8 bases, V lost 7 bases, and 8 bases had no gene match. The CDR3 protein is CASNSNRGDEQFF. CDR3 DNA sequence: TGTGCCAGCAATTCTAACAGGGGCGATGAGCAGTTCTTC.

This rearrangement joins TRBV2 to TRBJ2-3; 9 nucleotides agree with TRBD1. CDR3 length: 15 amino acids. Germline CDR1 SNHLY, CDR2 FYNNEI. Trimming removed 6 bases from V and 2 bases from J; junction bases left unmatched: 6. This chain's CDR3 is CASRGTGLATDTQYF. The CDR3 DNA follows: TGTGCCAGCAGGGGGACAGGGTTGGCCACAGATACGCAGTATTTT.

A word on this clonotype: The junction shows a germline mismatch at one end, possibly a read error. CDR3 in DNA: TGCAGTGCCAACGCTCGGGTCAATGAACAGTTCTTC. As protein: CSANARVNEQFF. This chain connects TRBV20-1 to TRBJ2-1; D is undetermined. The CDR3 has 12 residues. Germline V gene data show CDR1 as DFQATT and CDR2 as SNEGSKA (reference sequence).

The chain joins TRBV30 to TRBJ1-2; D remains ambiguous. There are 12 residues in the CDR3. From germline, CDR1 is GTSNPN and CDR2 SVGIG (reference sequence). The V gene lost 0 bases and the J gene lost 5 bases, with 7 bases spanning the gap. The CDR3 loop reads CAWSVSGYGYTF. CDR3 in DNA: TGTGCCTGGAGTGTGTCCGGGTATGGCTACACCTTC. The full variable domain, in which reference TRBV30 and TRBJ1-2 provide the parts outside the CDR3, is SQTIHQWPATLVQPVGSPLSLECTVEGTSNPNLYWYRQAAGRGLQLLFYSVGIGQISSEVPQNLSASRPQDRQFILSSKKLLLSDSGFYLCAWSVSGYGYTFGSGTRLTVV.

The rearrangement joins TRBV9 to TRBJ2-1; 10 bases align to TRBD2. Germline V CDR1 and CDR2: SGDLS, YYNGEE. The CDR3 runs 16 residues. V dropped 0 bases and J dropped 8; count of bases not matched to a gene: 8. DNA of the CDR3: TGTGCCAGCAGCGTAGTAAGTCCTAGCGGGAGCGATGAGCAGTTCTTC. Residues: CASSVVSPSGSDEQFF.

V is TRBV18 and J is TRBJ2-1; a weak D match, TRBD2 (6 bases). The CDR3 has 18 residues. Germline values: CDR1 KGHSH, CDR2 LQKENI. Trimming cost V 0 bases and J 0 bases, with 15 bases left between them. Here the CDR3 DNA reads TGTGCCAGCTCACCACCGGTGGCTAGCGAAAGCTCCTACAATGAGCAGTTCTTC. Its translation: CASSPPVASESSYNEQFF.

The chain joins TRBV7-8 to TRBJ2-7; D tentatively reads TRBD1 or TRBD2 (5 bases each). V was cut by 4 bases and J by 0 bases, with 13 bases left in between. The CDR3 contains 15 residues. Germline V gives CDR1 SGHVS, CDR2 FQNEAQ. CDR3 sequence (DNA): TGTGCCAGCAGCTCACGATGGGGGAGCTCCTACGAGCAGTACTTC. Its protein product is CASSSRWGSSYEQYF.

This chain connects TRBV6-2 or TRBV6-3 to TRBJ2-7; the D gene is possibly TRBD1 (5 bases). Trimming shortened V by 10 bases and J by 6 bases, and 7 bases separated the two germline ends. This CDR3 comprises 9 residues. Germline CDR1 reads MNHEY; CDR2 reads SVGEGT. CDR3 sequence reads: CAIGVEQYF. CDR3 in DNA: TGTGCCATAGGGGTCGAGCAGTACTTC.

The chain has TRBV29-1 and TRBJ1-1; D remains unclear. Germline values: CDR1 SQVTM, CDR2 ANQGSEA. The CDR3 has 14 residues. The V end lost 8 bases, the J end lost 1 base, and 17 bases lay between the germline ends. The CDR3 coding sequence is TGCAGCCTATCCGGCCAATACGGGAACACTGAAGCTTTCTTT. Protein: CSLSGQYGNTEAFF.

This chain joins TRBV19 and TRBJ1-5; D may be TRBD1 (5 bases). The CDR3 length is 16 residues. The V and J ends lost 4 bases and 4 bases respectively, with 17 bases between them. CDR1 LNHDA and CDR2 SQIVND come from the germline V gene (reference sequence). CDR3 in DNA: TGTGCCAGTAGTACCTCTAGGAGGGACTTGAATCAGCCCCAGCATTTT. This encodes CASSTSRRDLNQPQHF. Full variable domain (outside the CDR3, taken from reference TRBV19 and TRBJ1-5): DGGITQSPKYLFRKEGQNVTLSCEQNLNHDAMYWYRQDPGQGLRLIYYSQIVNDFQKGDIAEGYSVSREKKESFPLTVTSAQKNPTAFYLCASSTSRRDLNQPQHFGDGTRLSIL.

The chain uses TRBV7-9 and TRBJ2-1; 10 positions agree with TRBD2. Germline loops: CDR1 SEHNR, CDR2 FQNEAQ (reference sequence). The length of the CDR3 is 16 residues. V was clipped by 5 bases and J by 9 bases; unmatched bases: 13. CDR3 DNA sequence: TGTGCCAGCAGCGAACCCGGGACTAGCGTGTCGGGTGAGCAGTTCTTC. Amino acid sequence: CASSEPGTSVSGEQFF.

This chain links TRBV20-1 with TRBJ2-1, with TRBD2 matching 7 bases. The CDR3 is 14 amino acids. V dropped 6 bases and J dropped 0; count of bases not matched to a gene: 5. In germline, CDR1 is DFQATT, CDR2 SNEGSKA (reference sequence). The CDR3 bases are TGCAGTGCGACCGCTAGCGGCTCCTACAATGAGCAGTTCTTC. It translates to CSATASGSYNEQFF.

V and J are TRBV12-5 and TRBJ2-1; tentatively, D is TRBD2 (5 bases). Germline CDR1 is LGHNT and CDR2 is FRNRAP. The CDR3 is made up of 14 amino acids. The V gene lost 7 bases and the J gene lost 3 bases, with 13 bases spanning the gap. This CDR3 reads CASVRGSVYNEQFF. CDR3 DNA: TGTGCTAGTGTCCGAGGGAGTGTCTACAATGAGCAGTTCTTC.